One TCR beta chain is described in this entry. This record belongs to a study of blood T cell repertoires in COVID-19. Whole-study context: Donors in the United States, Italy and Spain gave samples during acute or convalescent COVID-19. PBMCs, B-cell-depleted T cells, or T cells provided the cDNA or gDNA that made up the material.

Across about two dozen US areas, participants ranged in age from 18 to 89 years. As originally analysed: Estimation of nucleated cell counts was performed using reference gene primer amplification. Here immunoSEQ multiplex PCR was the method, and the copy in TCRdb shows in-frame clones only, minus some. V, J and clone size were drawn from that table, and D and trimming were deduced from the DNA. This sample has some 210,000 clones, with approximately 81% found just once. CDR3 length equals 15 residues. Trimming took off 5 bases at V and 8 bases at J, with 22 bases between the two ends. From germline, CDR1 is SGHKS and CDR2 YYEKEE (reference sequence).

This chain joins TRBV5-5 and TRBJ1-2; D not resolved. The sequencing input was PBMCs or T cells enriched from blood (not recorded which). The sequence was obtained from a woman aged 45 to 65 with acute COVID-19. As DNA, the CDR3 is TGTGCCAGCAGTTCCCACCCCGATGGTATCGGGGGCTACACCTTC. Translation: CASSSHPDGIGGYTF.